This TCR beta chain was sequenced for a study of CD8+ T cells in alopecia areata. With respect to this clone: Its target is not known.

Notes on the study in general: Higher clonality was seen in lesional scalp than in normal scalp, especially in alopecia totalis/universalis.

cDNA reverse transcribed from extracted RNA served as the sequencing template. Sequencing was performed with immunoSEQ multiplex PCR; in TCRdb, only in-frame clones are kept and a portion is missing. The sample records about 120,000 clones, 55% to 70% being singletons. CD4+ and CD8+ T cells were sorted from PBMCs. Per germline, CDR1 SNHLY and CDR2 FYNNEI. V lost 5 bases and J 12 bases, leaving 11 bases between the germline ends. CDR3 size: 11 residues. The V call is TRBV2, the J call TRBJ2-1; D gene ambiguous. The sequence derives from a human donor in good health. What was sequenced was CD4+ T cells sorted from blood. The chain's CDR3 is CASSYNPGQFF. As DNA, the CDR3 is TGTGCCAGCAGTTACAACCCGGGGCAGTTCTTC.